This TCR beta chain was captured by sequencing in a study of T cells in Graves' hyperthyroidism and ophthalmopathy. This clonotype showed up many times. The CDR3 is made up of 12 amino acids. With 4 bases removed from V and 9 bases from J, the gap between germline ends came to 10 bases. Germline V gene sequence: CDR1 SEHNR, CDR2 FQNEAQ (reference sequence). RNA transcripts yielded amplified TCR beta CDR3 regions. During a first-round RT-PCR of the TCR CDR3, the HTBI primer set was used. TCRdb fed the multiplex PCR reads into MiXCR, producing one record per CDR3 protein. The table records roughly 420,000 distinct CDR3 sequences, 15% to 19% of them present only once.

This TCR was sampled from a young woman with Graves' hyperthyroidism. Sequencing used blood. V is TRBV7-9 and J is TRBJ2-1; weak D call: TRBD2 (6 bases). The chain's CDR3 is CASSWAGFEQFF. CDR3 DNA sequence: TGTGCCAGCAGCTGGGCGGGGTTTGAGCAGTTCTTC.